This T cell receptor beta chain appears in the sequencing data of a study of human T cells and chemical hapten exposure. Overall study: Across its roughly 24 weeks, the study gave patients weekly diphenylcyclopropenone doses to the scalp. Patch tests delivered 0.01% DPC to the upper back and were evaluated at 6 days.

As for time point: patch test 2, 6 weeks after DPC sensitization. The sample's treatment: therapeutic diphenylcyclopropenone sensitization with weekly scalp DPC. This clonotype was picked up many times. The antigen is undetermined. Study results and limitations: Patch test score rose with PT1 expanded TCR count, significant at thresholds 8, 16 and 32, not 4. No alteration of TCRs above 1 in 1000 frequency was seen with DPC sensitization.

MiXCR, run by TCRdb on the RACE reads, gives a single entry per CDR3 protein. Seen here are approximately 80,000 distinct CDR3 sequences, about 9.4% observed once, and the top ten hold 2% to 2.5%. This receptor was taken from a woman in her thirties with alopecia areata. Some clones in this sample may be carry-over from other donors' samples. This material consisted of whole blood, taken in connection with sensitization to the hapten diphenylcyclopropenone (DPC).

The chain's CDR3 is CSAIEIKKGVVAGVGEQYF. The CDR3 nucleotides read TGCAGTGCTATAGAGATAAAAAAAGGAGTGGTAGCGGGAGTAGGTGAGCAGTACTTC. The genes are TRBV20-1 and TRBJ2-7; 9 nucleotides line up with TRBD2. Looked up from germline, CDR1 is DFQATT and CDR2 is SNEGSKA (reference sequence). Losses at the gene ends were 4 bases for V and 7 bases for J; bases not matched to a gene: 26. There are 19 residues in the CDR3.